This T cell receptor (beta chain) was sequenced in a study of tissue T cells after allogeneic stem cell transplantation. Germline CDR1 is GTSNPN and CDR2 is SVGIG (reference sequence). The CDR3 covers 17 residues. V lost 0 bases and J lost 0, with 12 bases in between. Profiled with immunoSEQ multiplex PCR; TCRdb holds only in-frame clones, not every one. The profile shows about 9,800 clones, approximately 65% of them singletons. The chain recombines TRBV30 with TRBJ1-6, with no clear D. Sequenced material: tissue from the stomach, taken at autopsy. This clonotype originated in a male donor older than 55 with lung cancer. CDR3 coding DNA: TGTGCCTGGAGTGTAGACTCCTCGAGCTCCTATAATTCACCCCTCCACTTT. Protein: CAWSVDSSSSYNSPLHF.